The rows below give T cell receptor beta chains drawn from one sample of a study of cytomegalovirus exposure and HLA in healthy donors. TCRdb's table, derived via immunoSEQ multiplex PCR, lists solely in-frame clones and lacks some. The repertoire consists of roughly 170,000 clones, with around four fifths occurring once and the leading ten covering 1.3%. Sequencing was carried out using PBMCs. These receptors were collected from a man aged 25-45 years in good health and CMV-seronegative. Each CDR3 is given with its conserved first and last residue. A D gene is named only where the DNA matches it firmly. Part of the rows lack a size; the others show once, few, many or a class for expanded clones.

TRBJ2-7,12,NA,TRBV6-5,NA,TGTGCCAGCAGAGCACGGGGAGACGAGCAGTACTTC,CASRARGDEQYF
TRBJ1-1,17,TRBD1,TRBV28,NA,TGTGCCAGCAGTTTCCCACAGGGGGCGAATGCGGCGGCTGAAGCTTTCTTT,CASSFPQGANAAAEAFF
TRBJ2-7,14,NA,TRBV18,NA,TGTGCCAGCTCACCTAAGGGGTCTTCCTACGAGCAGTACTTC,CASSPKGSSYEQYF
TRBJ1-4,18,NA,TRBV21-1,NA,TGTGCCAGCAGCAAAGGTCGCAGGGGAATACGGACTAATGAAAAACTGTTTTTT,CASSKGRRGIRTNEKLFF
TRBJ1-1,13,NA,TRBV5-6,NA,TGTGCCAGCAGCGCGACGGGGTTCTTGAAAGCTTTCTTT,CASSATGFLKAFF
TRBJ2-7,15,TRBD1,TRBV5-6,NA,TGTGCCAGCAGCTTACTGGGACAGGGGGACTACGAGCAGTACTTC,CASSLLGQGDYEQYF
TRBJ2-5,15,NA,TRBV4-1,NA,TGCGCCAGCAGCCACCCGGCAGGGGGAGGAGAGACCCAGTACTTC,CASSHPAGGGETQYF
TRBJ2-5,16,TRBD1,TRBV10-1,NA,TGCGCCAGCCAATTGCGGGACAGGGCCTCCCAAGAGACCCAGTACTTC,CASQLRDRASQETQYF
TRBJ2-5,13,NA,TRBV6-6,NA,TGTGCCAGCAGTTATCGGAGTGTGGAGACCCAGTACTTC,CASSYRSVETQYF
TRBJ1-3,16,TRBD1,TRBV19,NA,TGTGCCAGTAGTAACAGGGGCCTCCCTAATGGAAACACCATATATTTT,CASSNRGLPNGNTIYF
TRBJ2-7,12,NA,TRBV5-6,NA,TGTGCCAGCAGCTTAATTCCTACGGAGCAGTACTTC,CASSLIPTEQYF
TRBJ1-5,14,NA,TRBV28,NA,TGTGCCAGCAGTTTGGTACAGAACAATCAGCCCCAGCATTTT,CASSLVQNNQPQHF
TRBJ2-1,17,TRBD1,TRBV5-4,once,TGTGCCAGCAGCTTGGGCGGACAGGGGGCCTCCTACAATGAGCAGTTCTTC,CASSLGGQGASYNEQFF
TRBJ1-2,14,TRBD1,TRBV6-6,NA,TGTGCCAGCAGTACCTGGACAGGGGACGATGGCTACACCTTC,CASSTWTGDDGYTF
TRBJ2-5,15,NA,TRBV2,NA,TGTGCCAGCAGTGAAGAACAGGGTATGGGAGAGACCCAGTACTTC,CASSEEQGMGETQYF
TRBJ2-6,16,TRBD1,TRBV19,few,TGTGCCAGTATCCGAGGACAGGGACCTGGGGCCAACGTCCTGACTTTC,CASIRGQGPGANVLTF
TRBJ1-4,16,TRBD1,TRBV5-4,NA,TGTGCCAGCAGCTTGCAGGGGGCGGAGGGTAATGAAAAACTGTTTTTT,CASSLQGAEGNEKLFF
TRBJ2-7,16,TRBD1,TRBV5-1,NA,TGCGCCAGCAGCCGAAGCGTAGGGACAGAAAAAGGCGAGCAGTACTTC,CASSRSVGTEKGEQYF
TRBJ1-5,15,NA,TRBV7-2,few,TGTGCCAGCAGCTTAATCGTCGGTAGCAATCAGCCCCAGCATTTT,CASSLIVGSNQPQHF
TRBJ2-5,15,TRBD2,TRBV10-1,NA,TGCGCCAGCAGTCCCGGGGGGGGCGAGCAAGAGACCCAGTACTTC,CASSPGGGEQETQYF
TRBJ1-1,14,TRBD1,TRBV18,NA,TGTGCCAGCTCCTCGGGACAGGGGAACACTGAAGCTTTCTTT,CASSSGQGNTEAFF
TRBJ2-7,15,TRBD2,TRBV7-3,NA,TGTGCCAGCAGCTTATTACCTGGGAGGGAGGCCGAGCAGTACTTC,CASSLLPGREAEQYF
TRBJ1-5,15,NA,TRBV27,NA,TGTGCCAGCAGTTTTCAGGGGTCGGGCAATCAGCCCCAGCATTTT,CASSFQGSGNQPQHF
TRBJ2-7,15,TRBD1,TRBV5-1,NA,TGCGCCAGCAGCTTGGCCACAGGGGCCCCCTACGAGCAGTACTTC,CASSLATGAPYEQYF